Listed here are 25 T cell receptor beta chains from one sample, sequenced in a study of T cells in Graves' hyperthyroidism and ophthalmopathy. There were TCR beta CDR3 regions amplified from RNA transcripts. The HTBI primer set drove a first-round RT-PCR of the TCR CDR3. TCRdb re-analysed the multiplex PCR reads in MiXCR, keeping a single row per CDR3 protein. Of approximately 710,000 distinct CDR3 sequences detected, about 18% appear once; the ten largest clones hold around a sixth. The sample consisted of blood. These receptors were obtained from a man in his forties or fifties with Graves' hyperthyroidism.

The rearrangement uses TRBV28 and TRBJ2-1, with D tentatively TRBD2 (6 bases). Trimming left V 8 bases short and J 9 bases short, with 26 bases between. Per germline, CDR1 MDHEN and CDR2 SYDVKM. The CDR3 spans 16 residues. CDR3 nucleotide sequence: TGTGCCAGCGAGACGACCGGGACTGCTAGGGGTAGTGAGCAGTTCTTC. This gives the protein CASETTGTARGSEQFF. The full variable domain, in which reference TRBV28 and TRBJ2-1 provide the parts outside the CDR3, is DVKVTQSSRYLVKRTGEKVFLECVQDMDHENMFWYRQDPGLGLRLIYFSYDVKMKEKGDIPEGYSVSREKKERFSLILESASTNQTSMYLCASETTGTARGSEQFFGPGTRLTVL.

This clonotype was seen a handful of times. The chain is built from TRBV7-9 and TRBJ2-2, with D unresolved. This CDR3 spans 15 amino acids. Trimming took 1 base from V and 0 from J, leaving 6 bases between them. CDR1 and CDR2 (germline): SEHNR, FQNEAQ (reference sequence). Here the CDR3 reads CASSLVLANTGELFF. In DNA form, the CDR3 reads TGTGCCAGCAGCTTAGTCCTAGCGAACACCGGGGAGCTGTTTTTT.

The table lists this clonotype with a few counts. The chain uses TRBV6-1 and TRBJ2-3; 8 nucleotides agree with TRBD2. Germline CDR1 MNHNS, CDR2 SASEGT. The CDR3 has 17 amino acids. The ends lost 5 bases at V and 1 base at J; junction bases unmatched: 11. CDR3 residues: CASSPIFWREGTDTQYF. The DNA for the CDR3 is TGTGCCAGCAGTCCTATTTTCTGGCGGGAGGGCACAGATACGCAGTATTTT.

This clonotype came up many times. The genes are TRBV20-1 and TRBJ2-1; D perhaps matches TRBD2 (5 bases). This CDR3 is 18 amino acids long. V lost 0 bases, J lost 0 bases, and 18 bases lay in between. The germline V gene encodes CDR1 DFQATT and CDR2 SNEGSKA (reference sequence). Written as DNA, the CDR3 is TGCAGTGCTAGAGATCCCGCCACTAGAATTGGCTCCTACAATGAGCAGTTCTTC. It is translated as CSARDPATRIGSYNEQFF.

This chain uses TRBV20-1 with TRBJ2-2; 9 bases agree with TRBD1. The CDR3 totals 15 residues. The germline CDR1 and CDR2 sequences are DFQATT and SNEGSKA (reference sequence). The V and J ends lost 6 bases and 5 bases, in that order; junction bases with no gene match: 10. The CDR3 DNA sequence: TGCAGTGCCACCGACGACAGGGGGTCGACCGGGGAGCTGTTTTTT. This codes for CSATDDRGSTGELFF.

CDR3 bases: TGTGCCACCAGTGACCCCTCTGGCACAGTCCAAGAGACCCAGTACTTC. Its protein product is CATSDPSGTVQETQYF. This chain uses TRBV24-1 with TRBJ2-5; D is unclear. The CDR3 covers 16 residues. Deletions cut 4 bases from V and 1 base from J, with 15 bases between. Germline CDR1 reads KGHDR; CDR2 reads SFDVKD.

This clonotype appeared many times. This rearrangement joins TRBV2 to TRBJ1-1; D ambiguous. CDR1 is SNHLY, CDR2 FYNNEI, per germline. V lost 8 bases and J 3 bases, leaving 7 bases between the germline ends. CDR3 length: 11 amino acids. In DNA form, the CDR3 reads TGTGCCAGCGGGCCAGACACTGAAGCTTTCTTT. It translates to CASGPDTEAFF.

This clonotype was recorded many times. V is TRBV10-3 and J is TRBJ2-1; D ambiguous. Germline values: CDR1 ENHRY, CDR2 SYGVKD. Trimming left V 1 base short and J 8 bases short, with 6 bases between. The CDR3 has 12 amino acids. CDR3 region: CAISEYLDEQFF. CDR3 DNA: TGTGCCATCAGTGAGTATTTAGATGAGCAGTTCTTC.

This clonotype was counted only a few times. The CDR3 DNA reads TGCAGCGTCCATCCGAGAGGACAAGAGACCCAGTACTTC. Translation gives CSVHPRGQETQYF. This chain joins TRBV29-1 and TRBJ2-5; D is unresolved. V was cut by 6 bases and J by 2 bases, with 13 bases left in between. The CDR3 contains 13 residues. CDR1 and CDR2 (germline): SQVTM, ANQGSEA.

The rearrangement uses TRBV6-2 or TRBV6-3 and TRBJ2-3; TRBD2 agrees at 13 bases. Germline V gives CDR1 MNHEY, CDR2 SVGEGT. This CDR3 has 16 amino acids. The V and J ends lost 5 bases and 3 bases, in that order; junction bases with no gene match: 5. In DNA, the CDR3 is TGTGCCAGCAGTCCTACGACTAGCGGGAGGACAGATACGCAGTATTTT. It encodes CASSPTTSGRTDTQYF.

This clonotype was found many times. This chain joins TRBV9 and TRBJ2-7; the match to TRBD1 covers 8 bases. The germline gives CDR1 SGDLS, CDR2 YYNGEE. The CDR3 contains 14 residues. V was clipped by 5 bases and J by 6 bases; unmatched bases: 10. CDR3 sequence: CASSDQDREGEQYF. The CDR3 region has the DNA TGTGCCAGCAGTGACCAGGACAGGGAAGGCGAGCAGTACTTC.

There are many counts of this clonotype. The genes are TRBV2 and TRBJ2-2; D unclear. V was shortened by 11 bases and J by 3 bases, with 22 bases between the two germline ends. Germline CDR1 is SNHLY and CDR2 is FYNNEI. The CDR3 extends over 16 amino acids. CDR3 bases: TGTGCCTGGAAGGGCTCCCACGAATTGTACACCGGGGAGCTGTTTTTT. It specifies CAWKGSHELYTGELFF.

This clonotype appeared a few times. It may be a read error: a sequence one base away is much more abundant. The CDR3: CASGTSGVPEQYF. The CDR3 DNA reads as TGTGCCAGCGGCACCTCGGGGGTCCCCGAGCAGTACTTC. The chain recombines TRBV11-2 with TRBJ2-7; D is perhaps TRBD2 (6 bases). The CDR3 loop spans 13 amino acids. Germline CDR1 and CDR2: SGHAT and FQNNGV. V shed 8 bases and J shed 6 bases, with 17 bases lying between them.

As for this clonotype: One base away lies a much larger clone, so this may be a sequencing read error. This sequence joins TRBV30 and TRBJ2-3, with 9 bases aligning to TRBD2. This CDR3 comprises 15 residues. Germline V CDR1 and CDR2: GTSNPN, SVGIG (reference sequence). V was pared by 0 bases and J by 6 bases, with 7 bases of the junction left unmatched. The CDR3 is CAWSVKREEVDTQYF. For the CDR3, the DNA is TGTGCCTGGAGTGTGAAGCGGGAGGAGGTTGATACGCAGTATTTT.

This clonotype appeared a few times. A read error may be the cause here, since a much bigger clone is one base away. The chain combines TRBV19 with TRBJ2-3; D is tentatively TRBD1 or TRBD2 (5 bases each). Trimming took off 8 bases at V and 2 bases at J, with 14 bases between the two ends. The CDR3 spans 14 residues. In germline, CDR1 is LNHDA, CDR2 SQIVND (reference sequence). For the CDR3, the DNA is TGTGCCAGTGGGGGAATGGAACTCACAGATACGCAGTATTTT. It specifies CASGGMELTDTQYF.

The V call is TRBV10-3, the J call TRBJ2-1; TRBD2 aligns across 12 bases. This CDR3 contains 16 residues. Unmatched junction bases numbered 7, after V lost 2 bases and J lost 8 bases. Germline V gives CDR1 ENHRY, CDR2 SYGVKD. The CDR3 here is CAISEPGLAGQDEQFF. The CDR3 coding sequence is TGTGCCATCAGTGAGCCGGGACTAGCGGGCCAGGATGAGCAGTTCTTC.

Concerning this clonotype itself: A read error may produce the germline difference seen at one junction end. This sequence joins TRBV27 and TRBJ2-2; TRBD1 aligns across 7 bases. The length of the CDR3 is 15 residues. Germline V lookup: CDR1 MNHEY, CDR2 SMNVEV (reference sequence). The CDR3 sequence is CASSLWDSYTGELFF. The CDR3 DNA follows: TGTGCCAGCAGTTTATGGGACAGCTACACCGGAGAGCTGTTTTTT.

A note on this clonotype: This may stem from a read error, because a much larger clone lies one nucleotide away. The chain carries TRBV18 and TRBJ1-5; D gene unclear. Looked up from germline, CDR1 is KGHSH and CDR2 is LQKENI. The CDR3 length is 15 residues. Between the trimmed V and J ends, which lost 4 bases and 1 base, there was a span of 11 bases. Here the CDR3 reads CASSLTYSSNQPQHF. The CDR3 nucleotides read TGTGCCAGCTCACTTACGTACAGCAGCAATCAGCCCCAGCATTTT. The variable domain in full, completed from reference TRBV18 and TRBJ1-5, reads NAGVMQNPRHLVRRRGQEARLRCSPMKGHSHVYWYRQLPEEGLKFMVYLQKENIIDESGMPKERFSAEFPKEGPSILRIQQVVRGDSAAYFCASSLTYSSNQPQHFGDGTRLSIL.

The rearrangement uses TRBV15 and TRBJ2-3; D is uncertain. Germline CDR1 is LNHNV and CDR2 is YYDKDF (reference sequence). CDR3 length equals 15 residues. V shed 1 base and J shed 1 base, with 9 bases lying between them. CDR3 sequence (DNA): TGTGCCACCAGCAGAGTGGGTGGGGGCACAGATACGCAGTATTTT. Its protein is CATSRVGGGTDTQYF.

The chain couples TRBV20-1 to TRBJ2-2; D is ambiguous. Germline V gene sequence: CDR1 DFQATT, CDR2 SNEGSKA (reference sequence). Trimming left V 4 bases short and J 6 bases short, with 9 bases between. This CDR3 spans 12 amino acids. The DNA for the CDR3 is TGCAGTGCTATCCAGATCTCCGGGGAGCTGTTTTTT. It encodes CSAIQISGELFF.

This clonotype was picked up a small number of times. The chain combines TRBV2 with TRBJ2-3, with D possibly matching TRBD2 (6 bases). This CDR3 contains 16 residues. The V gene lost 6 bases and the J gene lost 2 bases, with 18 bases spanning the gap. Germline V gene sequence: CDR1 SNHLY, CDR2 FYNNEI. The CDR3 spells CASSGTFIRDTDTQYF. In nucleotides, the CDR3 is TGTGCCAGCAGCGGGACTTTCATCCGGGACACAGATACGCAGTATTTT.

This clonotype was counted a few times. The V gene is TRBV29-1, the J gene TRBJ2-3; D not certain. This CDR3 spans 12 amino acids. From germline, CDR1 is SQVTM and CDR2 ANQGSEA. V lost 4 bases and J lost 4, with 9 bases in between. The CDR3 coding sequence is TGCAGCGTTGGAGCGCAGGCAGATACGCAGTATTTT. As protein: CSVGAQADTQYF.

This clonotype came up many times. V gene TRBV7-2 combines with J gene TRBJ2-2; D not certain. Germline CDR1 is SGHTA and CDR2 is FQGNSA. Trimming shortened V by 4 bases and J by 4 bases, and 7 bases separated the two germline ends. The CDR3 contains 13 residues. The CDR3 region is CASSSTVTGELFF. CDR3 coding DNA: TGTGCCAGCAGCTCTACAGTCACCGGGGAGCTGTTTTTT.

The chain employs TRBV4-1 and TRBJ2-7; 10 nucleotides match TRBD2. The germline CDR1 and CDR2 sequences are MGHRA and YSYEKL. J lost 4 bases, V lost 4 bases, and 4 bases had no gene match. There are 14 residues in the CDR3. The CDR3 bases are TGCGCCAGCAGCCGTCTAGCGGGAGTATACGAGCAGTACTTC. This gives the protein CASSRLAGVYEQYF.

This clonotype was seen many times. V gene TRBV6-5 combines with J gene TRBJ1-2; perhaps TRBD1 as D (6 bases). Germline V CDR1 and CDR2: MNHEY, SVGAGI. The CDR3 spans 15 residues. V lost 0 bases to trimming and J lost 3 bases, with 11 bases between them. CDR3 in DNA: TGTGCCAGCAGTTACTCCGGAGGGGGGGACTATGGCTACACCTTC. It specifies CASSYSGGGDYGYTF.